The present entry profiles one T cell receptor (beta chain) with its context. This CDR3 spans 19 amino acids. Deletions cut 3 bases from V and 6 bases from J, with 26 bases between. Germline lookup yields CDR1 LGHNA and CDR2 YNFKEQ. The record originates from a study of technical replicates of blood from a few donors. Assay used: immunoSEQ multiplex PCR; TCRdb lists only in-frame clones, some missing. Here the sample spans 85,000 to 100,000 clones, around 94% being singletons. Sequences were obtained from T cells isolated from PBMCs. This chain joins TRBV4-2 and TRBJ2-2; a weak D match, TRBD1 (9 bases). This clonotype originated in a human donor in good health. The CDR3 sequence is CASSHFDLAGQGPAGELFF. CDR3 sequence (DNA): TGTGCCAGCAGCCACTTCGACTTAGCGGGACAGGGACCTGCCGGGGAGCTGTTTTTT.